This record looks at one TCR beta chain sequence and its context. It was version v3.0 of the immunoSEQ assay that was run at survey level. Measured with immunoSEQ multiplex PCR; TCRdb has only the in-frame clones, and not every one. The profile shows 30,000 or so clones, approximately 85% of them singletons. The source of the sample is a study of long-term antiretroviral therapy in people with HIV. Looked up from germline, CDR1 is MNHNY and CDR2 is SVGAGI (reference sequence). The V end lost 0 bases, the J end lost 4 bases, and 15 bases lay between the germline ends. This CDR3 region has 16 residues. J is TRBJ1-2 and V is TRBV6-6, with D maybe TRBD1 (6 bases). This receptor was obtained from a man between 18 and 35 years old with HIV. This material consisted of unsorted PBMCs, taken 0.8 years before starting antiretroviral therapy. The CDR3 DNA follows: TGTGCCAGCAGTTACTCGCCAGGGGCCGGTATCTATGGCTACACCTTC. This sequence encodes CASSYSPGAGIYGYTF.